What follows are 22 T cell receptor beta chains derived from one specimen sequenced in a study of T cell responses to AZD1222 COVID-19 vaccine. TCRdb keeps only in-frame clones here, not all; method: immunoSEQ multiplex PCR. The table lists 120,000 to 150,000 clones, more than 80% of them singletons. The input for sequencing was peripheral blood, taken on day 0 of AZD1222 vaccination. The receptors shown here come from an adult in good health.

This clone was counted only a few times. This rearrangement joins TRBV19 to TRBJ2-5; possible D gene TRBD2, 6 bases. Germline CDR1 is LNHDA and CDR2 is SQIVND (reference sequence). CDR3 length: 14 amino acids. The V gene lost 9 bases and the J gene lost 7 bases, with 21 bases spanning the gap. This chain's CDR3 is CASRRASSEGTQYF. The DNA of the CDR3 is TGTGCCAGCCGGAGGGCCTCGTCCGAGGGGACCCAGTACTTC.

V is TRBV25-1 and J is TRBJ1-1; TRBD1 matches at 7 bases. The CDR3 sequence is 15 residues long. Germline V gives CDR1 MGHDK, CDR2 SYGVNS. The junction had 11 bases not matched to a gene; V was cut back by 6 bases and J by 4 bases. The CDR3 protein is CASSLSDRAATEAFF. CDR3 DNA: TGTGCCAGCAGCCTTTCCGACAGGGCGGCCACTGAAGCTTTCTTT. The whole variable domain, filled in from reference TRBV25-1 and TRBJ1-1, reads EADIYQTPRYLVIGTGKKITLECSQTMGHDKMYWYQQDPGMELHLIHYSYGVNSTEKGDLSSESTVSRIRTEHFPLTLESARPSHTSQYLCASSLSDRAATEAFFGQGTRLTVV.

The chain combines TRBV5-5 with TRBJ2-1; 7 bases are a match to TRBD2. In germline, CDR1 is SGHKS, CDR2 YYEKEE (reference sequence). Trimming at V came to 1 base and at J to 5 bases, leaving 3 bases not matched to a gene. The CDR3 has 14 residues. The CDR3 loop is CASSLWSGDNEQFF. The CDR3, as DNA: TGTGCCAGCAGCTTGTGGAGCGGGGACAATGAGCAGTTCTTC. Using reference TRBV5-5 and TRBJ2-1 for the parts outside the CDR3, the full variable domain is DAGVTQSPTHLIKTRGQQVTLRCSPISGHKSVSWYQQVLGQGPQFIFQYYEKEERGRGNFPDRFSARQFPNYSSELNVNALLLGDSALYLCASSLWSGDNEQFFGPGTRLTVL.

The chain recombines TRBV6-5 with TRBJ2-3; D is uncertain. This CDR3 has 15 residues. The V end lost 2 bases, the J end lost 2 bases, and 11 bases lay between the germline ends. Germline CDR1 is MNHEY and CDR2 is SVGAGI. The CDR3 region is CASSYMYGITDTQYF. The CDR3, as DNA: TGTGCCAGCAGTTACATGTACGGAATCACAGATACGCAGTATTTT.

This chain joins TRBV4-3 and TRBJ1-5, with a tentative D call TRBD1 (5 bases). The CDR3 consists of 17 residues. V gave up 4 bases and J gave up 2 bases, with 18 bases separating them. Germline values: CDR1 LGHNA, CDR2 YSLEER. The CDR3: CASSLPGQGPGNQPQHF. DNA of the CDR3: TGCGCCAGCAGCCTGCCCGGGCAGGGTCCGGGCAATCAGCCCCAGCATTTT.

The V gene is TRBV9, the J gene TRBJ1-2, with TRBD1 matching over 7 bases. Germline trimming cut 4 bases from V and 2 bases from J; bases unmatched to any gene: 2. Looked up from germline, CDR1 is SGDLS and CDR2 is YYNGEE. The CDR3 covers 13 residues. Here the CDR3 reads CASSRGQNYGYTF. The CDR3 coding sequence is TGTGCCAGCAGCCGGGGACAGAACTATGGCTACACCTTC.

V and J are TRBV11-2 and TRBJ2-7, with D perhaps matching TRBD1 (6 bases). Between the trimmed V and J ends, which lost 4 bases and 3 bases, there was a span of 22 bases. The CDR3 is 17 amino acids. The germline gives CDR1 SGHAT, CDR2 FQNNGV. The CDR3 region is CASSSEIFRTDDYEQYF. The CDR3 nucleotides are TGTGCCAGCAGCTCCGAGATCTTCAGGACAGACGACTACGAGCAGTACTTC.

This clone was counted once. CDR3 DNA sequence: TGTGCCAGCAGGAAGATGGGGGCTAACTATGGCTACACCTTC. It is translated as CASRKMGANYGYTF. The chain recombines TRBV27 with TRBJ1-2; D is possibly TRBD1 (5 bases). Between the trimmed V and J ends, which lost 6 bases and 0 bases, there was a span of 11 bases. Germline-derived CDR1 and CDR2 are MNHEY and SMNVEV (reference sequence). The CDR3 runs to 14 residues.

This chain connects TRBV11-1 to TRBJ2-7; D not certain. V gave up 5 bases and J gave up 5 bases, with 19 bases separating them. The CDR3 extends over 15 amino acids. Germline V lookup: CDR1 SGHAT, CDR2 FQDESV (reference sequence). CDR3 sequence reads: CASSQRQVTLHEQYF. In DNA form, the CDR3 reads TGTGCCAGCAGCCAGAGGCAAGTTACTCTCCACGAGCAGTACTTC.

V is TRBV5-4 and J is TRBJ2-3; 10 bases fit TRBD2. V shed 0 bases and J 8 bases; nucleotides not matched to a gene: 9. The CDR3 runs 16 residues. The germline gives CDR1 SGHNT, CDR2 YYREEE (reference sequence). The CDR3 spells CASSLGSGGAIGTQYF. The CDR3 coding sequence is TGTGCCAGCAGCTTGGGAAGCGGGGGGGCCATTGGTACGCAGTATTTT.

V gene TRBV27 combines with J gene TRBJ1-2; 7 positions agree with TRBD1. Trimming at V came to 3 bases and at J to 8 bases, leaving 18 bases not matched to a gene. Germline values: CDR1 MNHEY, CDR2 SMNVEV (reference sequence). The CDR3 has 17 residues. CDR3 sequence (DNA): TGTGCCAGCAGTTTTTTAGGTCTTACAGGGGCCTACGAGGGCTACACCTTC. This sequence encodes CASSFLGLTGAYEGYTF.

The chain combines TRBV6-2 or TRBV6-3 with TRBJ2-7, with 12 bases identical to TRBD2. V trimming: 2 bases; J trimming: 3 bases; junction bases outside the gene matches: 8. Germline V gives CDR1 MNHEY, CDR2 SVGEGT. The CDR3 contains 17 residues. The CDR3 is CASSYPSSGGANYEQYF. The CDR3 DNA follows: TGTGCCAGCAGTTACCCCTCTAGCGGGGGGGCCAACTACGAGCAGTACTTC.

The chain uses TRBV28 and TRBJ2-3; 9 bases are a match to TRBD2. The CDR3 is made up of 15 amino acids. Germline V gives CDR1 MDHEN, CDR2 SYDVKM. V shed 4 bases and J 3 bases; nucleotides not matched to a gene: 5. CDR3 region: CASSSLAGETDTQYF. CDR3 coding DNA: TGTGCCAGCAGTTCGTTAGCGGGAGAAACAGATACGCAGTATTTT. Filled out from reference TRBV28 and TRBJ2-3, the complete variable domain reads DVKVTQSSRYLVKRTGEKVFLECVQDMDHENMFWYRQDPGLGLRLIYFSYDVKMKEKGDIPEGYSVSREKKERFSLILESASTNQTSMYLCASSSLAGETDTQYFGPGTRLTVL.

This sequence joins TRBV7-9 and TRBJ2-7, with 7 bases that match TRBD1. After removal of 5 bases from V and 4 bases from J, the junction contained 8 bases not matched to a gene. The CDR3 covers 14 residues. CDR1 and CDR2 (germline): SEHNR, FQNEAQ (reference sequence). CDR3 sequence (DNA): TGTGCCAGCAGCATAAGACAGGGCCAGTACGAGCAGTACTTC. This codes for CASSIRQGQYEQYF.

CDR3 residues: CASSTGEGLGFSYGYTF. The CDR3 coding sequence is TGTGCCAGCAGCACGGGTGAGGGCCTCGGTTTTTCCTATGGCTACACCTTC. The chain uses TRBV4-2 and TRBJ1-2; no reliable D call. Trimming removed 5 bases from V and 4 bases from J, with 23 bases in between. Germline-derived CDR1 and CDR2 are LGHNA and YNFKEQ. This CDR3 spans 17 amino acids.

This chain uses TRBV19 with TRBJ2-7; D might be TRBD1 (6 bases). V lost 4 bases, J lost 3 bases, and 7 bases lay in between. This CDR3 has 12 residues. The germline gives CDR1 LNHDA, CDR2 SQIVND (reference sequence). This CDR3 is CASSTQGYEQYF. The CDR3, as DNA: TGTGCCAGTAGTACACAGGGCTACGAGCAGTACTTC.

The gene calls are TRBV3-1 (or the pseudogene TRBV3-2) and TRBJ1-3; 7 bases match TRBD1. Per the germline V gene, CDR1 is LGHDT and CDR2 is YNNKEL (reference sequence). With V trimmed by 1 base and J by 0 bases, 3 bases remained unmatched. The CDR3 is 16 amino acids. DNA of the CDR3: TGTGCCAGCAGCCAAGCATCAGGGGGCTCTGGAAACACCATATATTTT. Translation: CASSQASGGSGNTIYF.

This chain links TRBV7-2 with TRBJ1-2; a weak D match, TRBD1 (5 bases). Looked up from germline, CDR1 is SGHTA and CDR2 is FQGNSA. CDR3 length: 16 amino acids. The V gene lost 0 bases and the J gene lost 2 bases, with 13 bases spanning the gap. CDR3 residues: CASSLAGGLINYGYTF. The CDR3 nucleotides are TGTGCCAGCAGCTTAGCTGGGGGACTTATCAACTATGGCTACACCTTC.

The V gene is TRBV7-8, the J gene TRBJ1-6, with no clear D. Germline-derived CDR1 and CDR2 are SGHVS and FQNEAQ. There are 14 residues in the CDR3. The germline V and J ends were trimmed by 3 bases and 5 bases, with 8 bases remaining between them. CDR3 region: CASSLEQHNSPLHF. CDR3 DNA sequence: TGTGCCAGCAGCTTGGAACAGCATAATTCACCCCTCCACTTT.

The chain uses TRBV28 and TRBJ2-3; 7 bases align to TRBD2. V lost 4 bases, J lost 6 bases, and 13 bases stayed unmatched. The CDR3 contains 16 residues. Germline-derived CDR1 and CDR2 are MDHEN and SYDVKM. The CDR3, as DNA: TGTGCCAGCAGTTCCCCCCGGCGGGAGTTACAGGATACGCAGTATTTT. This gives the protein CASSSPRRELQDTQYF.

The rearrangement uses TRBV4-1 and TRBJ2-5, with 15 bases lining up with TRBD2. Per germline, CDR1 MGHRA and CDR2 YSYEKL. V was pared by 1 base and J by 1 base, with 4 bases of the junction left unmatched. CDR3 length: 18 residues. DNA for the CDR3: TGCGCCAGCAGCCAAGGGACTAGCGGGAGGGCCTCCCAAGAGACCCAGTACTTC. The encoded protein is CASSQGTSGRASQETQYF.

CDR3 residues: CASSLSGYNEQFF. For the CDR3, the DNA is TGTGCCAGCAGCTTAAGCGGATACAATGAGCAGTTCTTC. V gene TRBV11-2 combines with J gene TRBJ2-1, with D perhaps TRBD2 (5 bases). Germline assignment: CDR1 SGHAT and CDR2 FQNNGV. The CDR3 extends over 13 amino acids. V shed 2 bases and J shed 4 bases, with 6 bases lying between them.